Listed below are T cell receptor beta chains from one sample, sequenced in a study of control samples from healthy donors and cancer patients. Profiled with immunoSEQ multiplex PCR; TCRdb holds only in-frame clones, not every one. The sample carries around 95,000 clones, about 88% recorded once. Sequencing input: blood. Receptor source: a woman between 45 and 65 years old in good health. Both conserved end residues are part of each CDR3. The D gene is left open where the match is weak. Clone size is given for some rows only: seen once, a few or many times, or a class if the clone is expanded.

v_gene: TRBV7-3; j_gene: TRBJ1-1; abundance: -; d_gene: -; CDR3nt: TGTGCCAGCAGCTTAAATGGAGGGAACACTGAAGCTTTCTTT; CDR3aa: CASSLNGGNTEAFF
v_gene: TRBV5-5; j_gene: TRBJ1-2; abundance: -; d_gene: TRBD1; CDR3nt: TGTGCCAGCAGCTCGACAGGGGGAGACTACGGCTACACCTTC; CDR3aa: CASSSTGGDYGYTF
v_gene: TRBV24-1; j_gene: TRBJ1-1; abundance: -; d_gene: -; CDR3nt: TGTGCCACCAGTGAGGGGAGCAGGAACACTGAAGCTTTCTTT; CDR3aa: CATSEGSRNTEAFF
v_gene: TRBV10-2; j_gene: TRBJ1-5; abundance: -; d_gene: -; CDR3nt: TGCGCCAGCAACGACGGCTCCTTTCAGCCCCAGCATTTT; CDR3aa: CASNDGSFQPQHF
v_gene: TRBV7-9; j_gene: TRBJ2-2; abundance: -; d_gene: -; CDR3nt: TGTGCCAGCAGCTTAGAAGTAATCACCGGGGAGCTGTTTTTT; CDR3aa: CASSLEVITGELFF
v_gene: TRBV21-1; j_gene: TRBJ2-7; abundance: -; d_gene: -; CDR3nt: TGTGCCAGCAGCAAAGGGGCGCGGGGGGGCCGAGTATCGACCTTTGAGCAGTACTTC; CDR3aa: CASSKGARGGRVSTFEQYF
v_gene: TRBV6-5; j_gene: TRBJ2-3; abundance: -; d_gene: -; CDR3nt: TGTGCCACCTCCCCTAGCACAGATACGCAGTATTTT; CDR3aa: CATSPSTDTQYF
v_gene: TRBV30; j_gene: TRBJ2-3; abundance: -; d_gene: -; CDR3nt: TGTGCCTGGAGGACGGCTAGCACAGATACGCAGTATTTT; CDR3aa: CAWRTASTDTQYF
v_gene: TRBV6-2/TRBV6-3; j_gene: TRBJ2-6; abundance: -; d_gene: -; CDR3nt: TGTGCCAGCAGTTCGCTCCGGGGCAACCTTCCTGGGGCCAACGTCCTGACTTTC; CDR3aa: CASSSLRGNLPGANVLTF
v_gene: TRBV6-5; j_gene: TRBJ1-2; abundance: -; d_gene: -; CDR3nt: TGTGCCAGCAGTAGGGGGGCCCCCGGCTATGGCTACACCTTC; CDR3aa: CASSRGAPGYGYTF
v_gene: TRBV18; j_gene: TRBJ1-1; abundance: -; d_gene: -; CDR3nt: TGTGCCAGCTCTCGACAGGAAAAGAACACTGAAGCTTTCTTT; CDR3aa: CASSRQEKNTEAFF
v_gene: TRBV19; j_gene: TRBJ2-1; abundance: -; d_gene: -; CDR3nt: TGTGCCAGCTGGGGGGGCGCGAATAATGAGCAGTTCTTC; CDR3aa: CASWGGANNEQFF
v_gene: TRBV15; j_gene: TRBJ1-4; abundance: -; d_gene: -; CDR3nt: TGTGCCACCAGCAGAGATTTCAGGACAGTAACTTTGTTCTTT; CDR3aa: CATSRDFRTVTLFF
v_gene: TRBV14; j_gene: TRBJ1-1; abundance: few; d_gene: -; CDR3nt: TGTGCCAGCAGCCGGGACACGAACACTGAAGCTTTCTTT; CDR3aa: CASSRDTNTEAFF
v_gene: TRBV30; j_gene: TRBJ2-1; abundance: -; d_gene: -; CDR3nt: TGTGCCTGGTTAGTGGACGGGTTTTCCTACAATGAGCAGTTCTTC; CDR3aa: CAWLVDGFSYNEQFF
v_gene: TRBV3-1/TRBV3-2; j_gene: TRBJ1-5; abundance: many; d_gene: TRBD1; CDR3nt: TGTGCCAGCAGCGTTGACAGGGGATCCACACAGCCCCAGCATTTT; CDR3aa: CASSVDRGSTQPQHF
v_gene: TRBV6-6; j_gene: TRBJ2-4; abundance: -; d_gene: -; CDR3nt: TGTGCCAGCAGTTATGGGGCAACCAAAAACATTCAGTACTTC; CDR3aa: CASSYGATKNIQYF
v_gene: TRBV18; j_gene: TRBJ2-5; abundance: -; d_gene: -; CDR3nt: TGTGCCAGCTCACCCCAGGGGCAAGAGACCCAGTACTTC; CDR3aa: CASSPQGQETQYF
v_gene: TRBV5-1; j_gene: TRBJ1-5; abundance: -; d_gene: -; CDR3nt: TGCGCCAGCAGCAAGACAGTTTTAAATCAGCCCCAGCATTTT; CDR3aa: CASSKTVLNQPQHF
v_gene: TRBV29-1; j_gene: TRBJ2-2; abundance: -; d_gene: -; CDR3nt: TGCAGCGTTGAAGCGGCGGGACTCACAACGAACACCGGGGAGCTGTTTTTT; CDR3aa: CSVEAAGLTTNTGELFF
v_gene: TRBV6-2/TRBV6-3; j_gene: TRBJ2-3; abundance: few; d_gene: TRBD2; CDR3nt: TGTGCCAGCAGTTACGGGGGACTAGCGGGAGGAACGCTCTCGGGTACGCAGTATTTT; CDR3aa: CASSYGGLAGGTLSGTQYF
v_gene: TRBV27; j_gene: TRBJ2-7; abundance: -; d_gene: TRBD1; CDR3nt: TGTGCCAGCAGTCTGAGGACAGGGGTCTCCTACGAGCAGTACTTC; CDR3aa: CASSLRTGVSYEQYF
v_gene: TRBV11-3; j_gene: TRBJ2-3; abundance: -; d_gene: -; CDR3nt: TGTGCCAGCAGCTTCGGCGGGGGCACAGATACGCAGTATTTT; CDR3aa: CASSFGGGTDTQYF
v_gene: TRBV4-3; j_gene: TRBJ1-1; abundance: -; d_gene: -; CDR3nt: TGCGCCAGCAGCCAAGATAGGGGCAGCATTAACACTGAAGCTTTCTTT; CDR3aa: CASSQDRGSINTEAFF
v_gene: TRBV7-9; j_gene: TRBJ1-1; abundance: -; d_gene: TRBD1; CDR3nt: TGTGCCAGCAGCATCACAGGGGTCACTGAAGCTTTCTTT; CDR3aa: CASSITGVTEAFF
v_gene: TRBV3-1/TRBV3-2; j_gene: TRBJ1-4; abundance: -; d_gene: TRBD1; CDR3nt: TGTGCCAGCAGCACAACCGGGACAGGGAATGAAAAACTGTTTTTT; CDR3aa: CASSTTGTGNEKLFF
v_gene: TRBV11-2; j_gene: TRBJ2-3; abundance: -; d_gene: -; CDR3nt: TGTGCCAGCAGCCGCCTAGTGGGGGCCACAGATACGCAGTATTTT; CDR3aa: CASSRLVGATDTQYF
v_gene: TRBV9; j_gene: TRBJ2-3; abundance: -; d_gene: TRBD2; CDR3nt: TGTGCCAGCACCCCTCGCGCGGGGGGGCCGACAGATACGCAGTATTTT; CDR3aa: CASTPRAGGPTDTQYF
v_gene: TRBV14; j_gene: TRBJ1-1; abundance: -; d_gene: -; CDR3nt: TGTGCCAGCAGCCAAGATCGAGGGTTGGCCAAATTGAACACTGAAGCTTTCTTT; CDR3aa: CASSQDRGLAKLNTEAFF
v_gene: TRBV29-1; j_gene: TRBJ2-1; abundance: -; d_gene: -; CDR3nt: TGCAGCGTTCGGATTCGGAATGAGCAGTTCTTC; CDR3aa: CSVRIRNEQFF
v_gene: TRBV7-3; j_gene: TRBJ1-1; abundance: -; d_gene: -; CDR3nt: TGTGCCAGCAGCTTTACAGGACAGATGAACACTGAAGCTTTCTTT; CDR3aa: CASSFTGQMNTEAFF